The 19 T cell receptor beta chains below were found in one sample sequenced in a study of patients and donors after allogeneic stem cell transplantation. TCRdb called the RT-PCR reads again in MiXCR, with one record for every CDR3 protein. The table includes 150,000 to 250,000 distinct CDR3 sequences, approximately 41% detected once. The source material was blood, either unsorted or a sorted T cell fraction (not recorded which). These receptors were obtained from a human donor who was either an allogeneic HSCT recipient or a stem cell or donor lymphocyte infusion donor (not recorded which). It is not recorded whose cells these are; they may come from a transplant donor.

This chain joins TRBV13 and TRBJ1-5, with D maybe TRBD1 (6 bases). Looked up from germline, CDR1 is PRHDT and CDR2 is FYEKMQ (reference sequence). Trimming removed 5 bases at V and 2 bases at J, with 16 bases between. The CDR3 is 16 residues long. The CDR3 region has the DNA TGTGCCAGCAGCCCATGGACAGATGGGGGCAATCAGCCCCAGCATTTT. Residues: CASSPWTDGGNQPQHF.

This clonotype was seen more than once but under ten times. The chain joins TRBV4-3 to TRBJ1-3, with unresolved D. The V gene's germline CDR1 is LGHNA and CDR2 YSLEER. The CDR3 contains 13 residues. Trimming removed 5 bases at V and 4 bases at J, with 9 bases between. In DNA form, the CDR3 reads TGCGCCAGCAGCTCCAGTGTGGGAAACACCATATATTTT. Translated, it gives CASSSSVGNTIYF.

The chain combines TRBV15 with TRBJ1-1; unclear D gene. V lost 0 bases and J 1 base, leaving 9 bases between the germline ends. This CDR3 is built from 15 residues. Germline lookup yields CDR1 LNHNV and CDR2 YYDKDF (reference sequence). The CDR3 DNA reads TGTGCCACCAGCAGAGATTCGCGGGAGAACACTGAAGCTTTCTTT. Protein: CATSRDSRENTEAFF.

The chain couples TRBV9 to TRBJ2-7, with TRBD2 matching 7 bases. The CDR3 length is 12 residues. CDR1 SGDLS and CDR2 YYNGEE come from the germline V gene. The V and J ends lost 3 bases and 5 bases, in that order; junction bases with no gene match: 2. This CDR3 reads CASSAGGDEQYF. CDR3 nucleotide sequence: TGTGCCAGCAGCGCTGGGGGGGACGAGCAGTACTTC. Full variable domain (rest looked up from reference TRBV9 and TRBJ2-7): DSGVTQTPKHLITATGQRVTLRCSPRSGDLSVYWYQQSLDQGLQFLIQYYNGEERAKGNILERFSAQQFPDLHSELNLSSLELGDSALYFCASSAGGDEQYFGPGTRLTVT.

This clonotype has a handful of counts. V usage is TRBV19 and J usage is TRBJ2-1, with 7 bases aligning to TRBD1. This CDR3 comprises 15 residues. V shed 5 bases and J 2 bases; nucleotides not matched to a gene: 6. Germline V lookup: CDR1 LNHDA, CDR2 SQIVND (reference sequence). Written as DNA, the CDR3 is TGTGCCAGTAGTGCCTTCCAGGGGGCCTACAATGAGCAGTTCTTC. It translates to CASSAFQGAYNEQFF. The whole variable domain, filled in from reference TRBV19 and TRBJ2-1, reads DGGITQSPKYLFRKEGQNVTLSCEQNLNHDAMYWYRQDPGQGLRLIYYSQIVNDFQKGDIAEGYSVSREKKESFPLTVTSAQKNPTAFYLCASSAFQGAYNEQFFGPGTRLTVL.

The J gene is TRBJ1-1, the V gene TRBV4-3; D is unclear. V was clipped by 2 bases and J by 5 bases, with 12 bases between them. This CDR3 region has 14 residues. CDR1 is LGHNA, CDR2 YSLEER, per germline. The CDR3 DNA reads TGCGCCAGCAGCCAACTCCTTATTGGGACTGAAGCTTTCTTT. It yields the protein CASSQLLIGTEAFF.

This clonotype was picked up a small number of times. V gene TRBV20-1 combines with J gene TRBJ1-5; D may be TRBD1 (5 bases). The CDR3 runs 13 residues. Trimming removed 1 base at V and 1 base at J, with 5 bases between. The germline V gene encodes CDR1 DFQATT and CDR2 SNEGSKA (reference sequence). The CDR3 DNA sequence: TGCAGTGCTAGAGGGGACAGCAATCAGCCCCAGCATTTT. It encodes CSARGDSNQPQHF.

The gene calls are TRBV20-1 and TRBJ1-2, with a tentative D call TRBD1 (6 bases). The CDR3 covers 17 residues. Between the trimmed V and J ends, which lost 3 bases and 0 bases, there was a span of 20 bases. Germline CDR1 is DFQATT and CDR2 is SNEGSKA (reference sequence). CDR3 amino acids: CSASLLDRTSTNYGYTF. The CDR3 bases are TGCAGTGCTAGCCTATTGGACAGAACCTCCACTAACTATGGCTACACCTTC.

The chain employs TRBV20-1 and TRBJ2-1; D unclear. This CDR3 contains 16 residues. Trimming shortened V by 3 bases and J by 0 bases, and 15 bases separated the two germline ends. The germline V gene encodes CDR1 DFQATT and CDR2 SNEGSKA (reference sequence). This CDR3 is CSARDIDGRSYNEQFF. CDR3 sequence (DNA): TGCAGTGCTAGGGATATAGATGGCCGCTCCTACAATGAGCAGTTCTTC.

The V gene is TRBV4-3, the J gene TRBJ2-7; perhaps TRBD2 as D (6 bases). The CDR3 extends over 14 amino acids. Germline-derived CDR1 and CDR2 are LGHNA and YSLEER. V dropped 1 base and J dropped 7 bases, with 14 bases sitting between them. CDR3 in amino acids: CASSQAAGSSEQYF. As DNA, the CDR3 is TGCGCCAGCAGCCAAGCTGCCGGGAGTTCTGAGCAGTACTTC.

The CDR3 DNA reads TGCAGTGCTAGAGAACTCCGTAGCGGGAGCTCCTACAATGAGCAGTTCTTC. Its translation: CSARELRSGSSYNEQFF. The chain employs TRBV20-1 and TRBJ2-1; 9 bases match TRBD2. Germline V gives CDR1 DFQATT, CDR2 SNEGSKA (reference sequence). J was trimmed by 0 bases and V by 0 bases; bases with no gene match: 6. The CDR3 length is 17 residues.

This chain joins TRBV7-3 and TRBJ2-1; D is perhaps TRBD1 (6 bases). V lost 5 bases and J lost 7, with 15 bases in between. The CDR3 runs to 14 residues. The V gene's germline CDR1 is SGHTA and CDR2 FQGTGA. The CDR3, as DNA: TGTGCCAGCAGCCCCCAAGGACAGTGTAATGAGCAGTTCTTC. This gives the protein CASSPQGQCNEQFF.

This clonotype was picked up one time. V usage is TRBV19 and J usage is TRBJ2-2; TRBD2 aligns across 9 bases. Germline trimming cut 7 bases from V and 5 bases from J; bases unmatched to any gene: 8. The CDR3 sequence is 15 residues long. CDR1 is LNHDA and CDR2 is SQIVND in the germline V gene (reference sequence). The CDR3 region is CASKAGGPITGELFF. The CDR3 DNA is TGTGCCAGTAAGGCGGGAGGGCCGATTACCGGGGAGCTGTTTTTT.

The rearrangement links TRBV12-3 or TRBV12-4 to TRBJ1-2; 7 positions match TRBD1. J was trimmed by 2 bases and V by 5 bases; bases with no gene match: 8. This CDR3 contains 15 residues. CDR3 nucleotide sequence: TGTGCCAGCAGTCACGGGACAGCGGCCAACTATGGCTACACCTTC. Amino acids: CASSHGTAANYGYTF.

The chain has TRBV7-2 and TRBJ2-1; TRBD2 agrees at 11 bases. This CDR3 spans 16 amino acids. Trimming removed 1 base from V and 8 bases from J; junction bases left unmatched: 7. Germline V gene sequence: CDR1 SGHTA, CDR2 FQGNSA. CDR3 region: CASSLDLTSGMYEQFF. For the CDR3, the DNA is TGTGCCAGCAGCTTAGATTTGACTAGCGGGATGTATGAGCAGTTCTTC.

The J gene is TRBJ1-1, the V gene TRBV15, with D perhaps matching TRBD1 (5 bases). V lost 1 base and J 4 bases, leaving 10 bases between the germline ends. CDR1 is LNHNV and CDR2 is YYDKDF in the germline V gene (reference sequence). The CDR3 extends over 14 amino acids. In DNA, the CDR3 is TGTGCCACCAGCAGAGTTGGGGCCTTCACTGAAGCTTTCTTT. Translated, it gives CATSRVGAFTEAFF.

The chain links TRBV9 to TRBJ1-1; D unclear. The CDR3 is made up of 12 amino acids. Germline V CDR1 and CDR2: SGDLS, YYNGEE. Trimming shortened V by 2 bases and J by 1 base, and 3 bases separated the two germline ends. The CDR3 spells CASSVQNTEAFF. CDR3 nucleotides: TGTGCCAGCAGCGTGCAGAACACTGAAGCTTTCTTT.

This clonotype was picked up a small number of times. The chain couples TRBV28 to TRBJ1-1; no firm D call. Looked up from germline, CDR1 is MDHEN and CDR2 is SYDVKM. The V and J ends lost 7 bases and 7 bases respectively, with 10 bases between them. The CDR3 is made up of 11 amino acids. The CDR3 here is CASNSGGEAFF. In DNA form, the CDR3 reads TGTGCCAGCAATTCAGGCGGTGAAGCTTTCTTT.

This sequence joins TRBV3-1 and TRBJ2-5; a weak D match, TRBD2 (6 bases). CDR3 length: 17 amino acids. V was pared by 4 bases and J by 3 bases, with 21 bases between. Germline CDR1 LGHDT, CDR2 YNNKEL (reference sequence). This chain's CDR3 is CASSPILGGLAEETQYF. CDR3 DNA sequence: TGTGCCAGCAGCCCCATCCTCGGGGGTCTGGCCGAAGAGACCCAGTACTTC.